Presented here are 25 T cell receptor beta chains from one specimen sequenced in a study of T cells in Graves' hyperthyroidism and ophthalmopathy (dated by TCRdb to between 2017 and 2020). Library creation used multiplex PCR. Reads for this sample came from an Illumina HiSeq 2000. The TCR beta CDR3 regions were amplified from the RNA transcripts. A first-round RT-PCR of the TCR CDR3 used the HTBI primer set with the Qiagen OneStep RT-PCR kit. The public reads were reprocessed in TCRdb via fastp at Q25 and MiXCR, keeping in-frame beta chains. Rows merge per CDR3 protein into single entries with the most common DNA and genes. Counted in this sample were over 250,000 distinct CDR3 sequences; less than 30% of them appeared once. Around 30% of the sample is taken by the ten largest. Sequenced material: blood. These receptors came from a middle-aged man with Graves' hyperthyroidism that later progressed to Graves' ophthalmopathy.

This clonotype was counted at least ten times. The V and J genes are TRBV27 and TRBJ2-7, with D possibly matching TRBD2 (6 bases). CDR3 length: 15 residues. Trimming took off 6 bases at V and 0 bases at J, with 15 bases between the two ends. In germline, CDR1 is MNHEY, CDR2 SMNVEV (reference sequence). The CDR3 coding sequence is TGTGCCAGCAGGGGACTGTCGGCAAGCTCCTACGAGCAGTACTTC. Its protein product is CASRGLSASSYEQYF.

This clonotype was picked up many times. The chain uses TRBV20-1 and TRBJ1-1, with TRBD1 matching over 7 bases. Germline loops: CDR1 DFQATT, CDR2 SNEGSKA (reference sequence). The CDR3 runs to 13 residues. Trimming cost V 4 bases and J 6 bases; bases outside gene matches: 8. The CDR3 nucleotides are TGCAGTGCTATAATACAGGGGTTCGCTGAAGCTTTCTTT. Its protein product is CSAIIQGFAEAFF.

CDR3 in amino acids: CSASRDRDPRDTEAFF. CDR3 bases: TGCAGTGCTTCCCGGGACAGGGATCCCAGGGACACTGAAGCTTTCTTT. The chain uses TRBV20-1 and TRBJ1-1; 9 positions match TRBD1. V lost 5 bases and J lost 3; bases outside the gene matches: 13. The germline V gene has CDR1 DFQATT and CDR2 SNEGSKA (reference sequence). The CDR3 length is 16 residues.

This clonotype was recorded at least ten times. The V call is TRBV6-5, the J call TRBJ2-2; D is uncertain. Germline values: CDR1 MNHEY, CDR2 SVGAGI. V lost 3 bases and J lost 3, with 8 bases in between. CDR3 length: 14 amino acids. The CDR3 loop reads CASSYHRYTGELFF. CDR3 nucleotides: TGTGCCAGCAGTTATCATAGGTACACCGGGGAGCTGTTTTTT.

This clonotype was detected many times. The chain employs TRBV12-3 or TRBV12-4 and TRBJ2-7; D is possibly TRBD2 (5 bases). The CDR3 spans 14 residues. Trimming cost V 5 bases and J 4 bases, with 15 bases left between them. The CDR3, as DNA: TGTGCCAGCAGTCCGTCCATAAGAGGGTACGAGCAGTACTTC. Protein sequence: CASSPSIRGYEQYF.

This clonotype has a count of ten or more. Being one base from a much bigger clone, this may be a read error. This chain links TRBV6-2 or TRBV6-3 with TRBJ2-5; no reliable D call. The CDR3 loop spans 15 amino acids. CDR1 is MNHEY, CDR2 SVGEGT, per germline. This CDR3 reads CASAPSVAGLETQCF. CDR3 DNA: TGTGCCAGTGCCCCCTCAGTGGCCGGGCTCGAGACCCAGTGCTTC.

Many counts were recorded for this clonotype. This chain uses TRBV7-3 with TRBJ2-5; the D is unclear. The V gene's germline CDR1 is SGHTA and CDR2 FQGTGA. The CDR3 covers 13 residues. The ends were cut back, 5 bases at V and 5 bases at J, with 12 bases in the middle. CDR3 residues: CASSPVPRETQYF. In DNA form, the CDR3 reads TGTGCCAGCAGCCCGGTCCCCCGGGAGACCCAGTACTTC. The entire variable domain, with the rest obtained from reference TRBV7-3 and TRBJ2-5, is as follows: GAGVSQTPSNKVTEKGKYVELRCDPISGHTALYWYRQSLGQGPEFLIYFQGTGAADDSGLPNDRFFAVRPEGSVSTLKIQRTERGDSAVYLCASSPVPRETQYFGPGTRLLVL.

This clonotype was found many times. The chain couples TRBV10-3 to TRBJ2-5, with D perhaps TRBD1 or TRBD2 (6 bases each). Germline CDR1 ENHRY, CDR2 SYGVKD. The CDR3 runs 19 residues. Trimming removed 3 bases at V and 6 bases at J, with 29 bases between. CDR3 bases: TGTGCCATCAGTGACTTCGGCTCTAATCGGGGGCGGTACAAACAGACCCAGTACTTC. Translated, it gives CAISDFGSNRGRYKQTQYF.

The rearrangement links TRBV12-3 or TRBV12-4 to TRBJ2-7; D unresolved. The CDR3 contains 17 residues. The V gene lost 1 base and the J gene lost 3 bases, with 19 bases spanning the gap. The chain's CDR3 is CASSLGDRVGRRYEQYF. The DNA of the CDR3 is TGTGCCAGCAGTTTAGGGGATCGAGTGGGCCGACGCTACGAGCAGTACTTC.

This clonotype was detected once. The chain uses TRBV19 and TRBJ1-5; D is uncertain. V lost 4 bases to trimming and J lost 7 bases, with 23 bases between them. Germline values: CDR1 LNHDA, CDR2 SQIVND (reference sequence). This CDR3 is 17 amino acids long. Here the CDR3 DNA reads TGTGCCAGTAGTACCAATCCCGGGAGTTCACCAAGACAGCCCCAGCATTTT. This sequence encodes CASSTNPGSSPRQPQHF.

This clonotype was picked up one time. V gene TRBV6-1 combines with J gene TRBJ1-2; D gene ambiguous. This CDR3 spans 13 amino acids. Germline CDR1 is MNHNS and CDR2 is SASEGT. Trimming shortened V by 10 bases and J by 2 bases, and 14 bases separated the two germline ends. CDR3 DNA: TGTGCCACCTTCCAGTTCTTCAACTATGGCTACACCTTC. Protein: CATFQFFNYGYTF.

This clonotype was seen at least ten times. The chain carries TRBV12-3 or TRBV12-4 and TRBJ1-5, with D maybe TRBD1 (6 bases). V lost 4 bases to trimming and J lost 2 bases, with 9 bases between them. CDR3 size: 14 residues. The CDR3 loop reads CASSSGEGNQPQHF. The DNA for the CDR3 is TGTGCCAGCAGTTCAGGGGAGGGCAATCAGCCCCAGCATTTT.

Remarks on this clonotype: A much bigger clone sits one base away, suggesting this may be a read error. The chain combines TRBV29-1 with TRBJ1-2; D perhaps matches TRBD1 (5 bases). The V gene lost 4 bases and the J gene lost 2 bases, with 8 bases spanning the gap. This CDR3 contains 12 residues. Germline V gene data show CDR1 as SQVTM and CDR2 as ANQGSEA. Written as DNA, the CDR3 is TGCAGCGTTGGGGCAGGGAACTATGGCTACACCTTC. This gives the protein CSVGAGNYGYTF.

This clonotype has a count of ten or more. The chain carries TRBV9 and TRBJ2-7, with 10 bases matching TRBD1. The CDR3 has 16 amino acids. J was trimmed by 2 bases and V by 1 base; bases with no gene match: 6. CDR1 and CDR2 from the germline V gene are SGDLS and YYNGEE. The CDR3 DNA follows: TGTGCCAGCAGCGTATCGGGACAGGGGACGACCTACGAGCAGTACTTC. Amino acid sequence: CASSVSGQGTTYEQYF.

This clonotype was counted many times. The J gene is TRBJ1-6, the V gene TRBV15; D is undetermined. V was shortened by 0 bases and J by 7 bases, with 13 bases between the two germline ends. CDR1 and CDR2 from the germline V gene are LNHNV and YYDKDF (reference sequence). The CDR3 is 16 residues long. The CDR3: CATSRDRVDLNSPLHF. The CDR3 region has the DNA TGTGCCACCAGCAGAGATCGCGTGGATCTCAATTCACCCCTCCACTTT.

Many counts were recorded for this clonotype. V is TRBV14 and J is TRBJ1-1; D is ambiguous. The CDR3 totals 13 residues. The germline CDR1 and CDR2 sequences are SGHDN and FVKESK. V was clipped by 2 bases and J by 0 bases, with 4 bases between them. The CDR3 is CASSQRVNTEAFF. In nucleotides, the CDR3 is TGTGCCAGCAGCCAAAGGGTGAACACTGAAGCTTTCTTT.

This clonotype was recorded many times. This chain uses TRBV11-1 with TRBJ2-5, with TRBD2 matching over 10 bases. This CDR3 is built from 16 residues. The V segment lost 3 bases and the J segment 1 base; nucleotides outside the gene matches: 5. Germline loops: CDR1 SGHAT, CDR2 FQDESV (reference sequence). CDR3 sequence reads: CASSFGSSGSQETQYF. The DNA of the CDR3 is TGTGCCAGCAGCTTTGGGTCTAGCGGGAGCCAAGAGACCCAGTACTTC.

This clonotype was seen ten or more times. This chain links TRBV12-3 or TRBV12-4 with TRBJ1-1, with 7 bases fitting TRBD1. The CDR3 runs 15 residues. The ends lost 1 base at V and 4 bases at J; junction bases unmatched: 6. This chain's CDR3 is CASSLESNRGTEAFF. CDR3 nucleotide sequence: TGTGCCAGCAGTTTAGAGTCGAACAGGGGCACTGAAGCTTTCTTT.

This clonotype has at least ten counts. The gene calls are TRBV28 and TRBJ2-5; D could derive from TRBD1 or TRBD2 (5 bases each). Germline CDR1 and CDR2: MDHEN and SYDVKM. The CDR3 extends over 16 amino acids. V was trimmed by 0 bases and J by 5 bases, leaving 16 bases between them. CDR3 nucleotides: TGTGCCAGCAGTTTATGGGGGACGGGACGGGGCGAGACCCAGTACTTC. Translation: CASSLWGTGRGETQYF.

The table lists this clonotype with many counts. CDR3 residues: CATSPQKNTGELFF. CDR3 nucleotides: TGTGCCACCAGTCCACAAAAGAACACCGGGGAGCTGTTTTTT. The V and J genes are TRBV24-1 and TRBJ2-2; D unresolved. Germline CDR1 KGHDR, CDR2 SFDVKD. With 6 bases removed from V and 1 base from J, the gap between germline ends came to 8 bases. This CDR3 is built from 14 residues.

There are many counts of this clonotype. The chain recombines TRBV6-5 with TRBJ2-7; 11 bases are shared with TRBD2. The germline gives CDR1 MNHEY, CDR2 SVGAGI. Trimming cost V 7 bases and J 6 bases; bases outside gene matches: 11. This CDR3 comprises 15 residues. The CDR3 nucleotides read TGTGCCAGCACCCTTAGCGGGCTAGCGGGGGGCGAGCAGTACTTC. Its protein is CASTLSGLAGGEQYF.

At least ten counts were recorded for this clonotype. CDR3 nucleotides: TGCGCCAGCAGCTTGGAAGGGGTCGAGCAGTACTTC. Translation gives CASSLEGVEQYF. The J gene is TRBJ2-7, the V gene TRBV5-1; D is possibly TRBD1 (5 bases). Between the trimmed V and J ends, which lost 0 bases and 6 bases, there was a span of 7 bases. Germline-derived CDR1 and CDR2 are SGHRS and YFSETQ. The CDR3 totals 12 residues. The variable domain in full, completed from reference TRBV5-1 and TRBJ2-7, reads KAGVTQTPRYLIKTRGQQVTLSCSPISGHRSVSWYQQTPGQGLQFLFEYFSETQRNKGNFPGRFSGRQFSNSRSEMNVSTLELGDSALYLCASSLEGVEQYFGPGTRLTVT.

This chain uses TRBV28 with TRBJ1-3; the match to TRBD1 covers 7 bases. CDR3 length equals 16 residues. The junction had 7 bases not matched to a gene; V was cut back by 5 bases and J by 0 bases. Germline V gene data show CDR1 as MDHEN and CDR2 as SYDVKM. The CDR3 sequence: CASSLAQGISGNTIYF. The CDR3 nucleotides are TGTGCCAGCAGTCTGGCACAGGGGATCTCTGGAAACACCATATATTTT.

This clonotype was observed many times. V usage is TRBV2 and J usage is TRBJ1-1, with a weak D call TRBD1 (5 bases). CDR3 size: 12 residues. The V gene's germline CDR1 is SNHLY and CDR2 FYNNEI. Trimming shortened V by 7 bases and J by 0 bases, and 6 bases separated the two germline ends. The CDR3 region has the DNA TGTGCCAGCAAGACAGTGAACACTGAAGCTTTCTTT. Translation: CASKTVNTEAFF. The whole variable domain, filled in from reference TRBV2 and TRBJ1-1, reads EPEVTQTPSHQVTQMGQEVILRCVPISNHLYFYWYRQILGQKVEFLVSFYNNEISEKSEIFDDQFSVERPDGSNFTLKIRSTKLEDSAMYFCASKTVNTEAFFGQGTRLTVV.

The chain couples TRBV15 to TRBJ2-5; a weak D match, TRBD2 (5 bases). The CDR3 sequence is 15 residues long. Trimming shortened V by 5 bases and J by 4 bases, and 17 bases separated the two germline ends. Germline V gives CDR1 LNHNV, CDR2 YYDKDF (reference sequence). The chain's CDR3 is CATSRPTGGGETQYF. In DNA, the CDR3 is TGTGCCACCAGCCGGCCCACCGGAGGAGGAGAGACCCAGTACTTC.